The text below deals with one T cell receptor beta chain. Its antigen is currently unknown. Other DNA sequences within the sample encode an identical CDR3. The data were obtained in a study of cytomegalovirus exposure and HLA in healthy donors. Study findings and constraints: The study put around 180 TCR beta chains on its list as cytomegalovirus-associated.

The CDR3 is 13 amino acids. CDR1 is SGHNT and CDR2 is YYREEE in the germline V gene (reference sequence). The junction had 1 base not matched to a gene; V was cut back by 1 base and J by 3 bases. Only in-frame clones appear in the TCRdb table, and some are missing; sequencing was by immunoSEQ multiplex PCR. This sample yields roughly 120,000 clones, of which about 88% are seen a single time; about 4% belongs to the top ten. This TCR derives from a man aged 18 to 30 in good health and CMV-seropositive. Sequenced sample: PBMCs. The chain has TRBV5-4 and TRBJ2-7, with 7 nucleotides matching TRBD2. The DNA for the CDR3 is TGTGCCAGCAGCTTGACGGGGGGCTACGAGCAGTACTTC. Its translation: CASSLTGGYEQYF.